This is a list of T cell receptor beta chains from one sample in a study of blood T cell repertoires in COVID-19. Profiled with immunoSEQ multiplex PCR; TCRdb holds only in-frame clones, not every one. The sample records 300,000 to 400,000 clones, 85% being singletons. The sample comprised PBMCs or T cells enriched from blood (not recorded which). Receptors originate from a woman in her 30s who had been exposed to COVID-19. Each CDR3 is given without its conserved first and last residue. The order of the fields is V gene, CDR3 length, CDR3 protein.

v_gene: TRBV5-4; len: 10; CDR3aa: ASSKFSYEQY
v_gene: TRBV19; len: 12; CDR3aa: ASSIGRESKKAF
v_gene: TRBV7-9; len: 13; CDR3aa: ASSLAGGLAYEQY
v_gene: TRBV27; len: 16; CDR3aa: ASSTERGGWLPTDTQY
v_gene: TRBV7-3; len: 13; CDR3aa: ASSLMGLETDTQY
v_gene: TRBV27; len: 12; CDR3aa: ASSPQGAGTEAF
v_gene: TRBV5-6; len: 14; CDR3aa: ASSSIAVQTHLEQY
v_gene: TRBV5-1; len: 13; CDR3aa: ASSLRTGITYEQY
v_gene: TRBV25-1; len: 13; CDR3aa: ASSESTGGNSPLH
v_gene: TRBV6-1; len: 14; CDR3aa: ASSEWTGDMTDTQY